This T cell receptor beta chain was recovered during a study of cytomegalovirus exposure and HLA in healthy donors. General study findings and limits: The investigators catalogued 164 TCR beta chains as cytomegalovirus-associated. While the bulk of TCR sequences proved rare, some public TCRs turned up in many donors. Diagnosis of cytomegalovirus status made by the classifier reportedly showed high specificity and sensitivity.

The V end lost 0 bases, the J end lost 7 bases, and 15 bases lay between the germline ends. The germline CDR1 and CDR2 sequences are MGHRA and YSYEKL. The CDR3 sequence is 16 residues long. The protocol was immunoSEQ multiplex PCR, while the TCRdb copy is restricted to in-frame clones and leaves out a portion. This sample carries about 200,000 clones, roughly 77% of them seen once, and the ten largest clones take roughly 1.2%. This clone was observed a few times. Its target is unknown. Donors came from a validation cohort of fewer than 150 subjects, distinct from the first 666-subject cohort. Source material: PBMCs. The receptor was isolated from a woman younger than 45 in good health and CMV-seronegative. This chain links TRBV4-1 with TRBJ1-4; D unresolved. The CDR3, as DNA: TGCGCCAGCAGCCAAGAATTGAGGGCGGGCGGTGAAAAACTGTTTTTT. Encoded protein: CASSQELRAGGEKLFF.